This T cell receptor (beta chain) appears in the sequencing data of a study of CD8 T cells in ankylosing spondylitis. Study observations and caveats: Several of the motif variants were reported before in synovial fluid and blood from reactive arthritis. Disease-associated clonotypes exhibited CD8+ identity and were relatively infrequent in peripheral blood. Roughly eight highly homologous variants made up a TCR beta motif that seemed to typify ankylosing spondylitis blood. As reported, disease-linked clones showed significant enrichment in matched ankylosing spondylitis synovial fluid.

Germline values: CDR1 SGHNT, CDR2 YYREEE (reference sequence). The CDR3 has 14 residues. Trimming took 1 base from V and 6 from J, leaving 13 bases between them. As the method for making TCR beta libraries, quantitative 5'-RACE with molecular barcodes was used. Each CDR3 protein gets one entry after TCRdb re-called the 5' RACE reads with MiXCR. This sample carries about 500,000 distinct CDR3 sequences, 10% to 15% of them seen once, and the ten largest clones take 6.8%. Regarding this clonotype: The antigen remains unidentified.

Sequenced sample: blood, either unsorted or a sorted T cell fraction (not recorded which). J is TRBJ1-2 and V is TRBV5-4; D not resolved. The TCR was taken from a male donor with ankylosing spondylitis. CDR3 DNA: TGTGCCAGCAGCTTGTTAGGCCGGCCGGATGGCTACACCTTC. The encoded protein is CASSLLGRPDGYTF.